This T cell receptor (beta chain) comes out of a study of T cells in Graves' hyperthyroidism and ophthalmopathy. Study at large: Peripheral blood was drawn at first diagnosis, prior to all treatment. Study observations and caveats: Within blood appeared most thyroid clonotypes that had expanded above 0.001. Ophthalmopathy and stable hyperthyroidism were told apart by a 13 V-J model.

Amplification of TCR beta CDR3 regions used RNA as the template. TCR CDR3 regions were first amplified by RT-PCR with HTBI primers. TCRdb reanalysed the multiplex PCR reads using MiXCR and keeps one entry per CDR3 protein. The data show about 610,000 distinct CDR3 sequences, with about a sixth seen just once and approximately 3.5% held by the top ten. As for this clonotype: The antigen is undetermined.

The CDR3 spans 14 residues. Trimming left V 4 bases short and J 5 bases short, with 12 bases between. Germline V gene data show CDR1 as DFQATT and CDR2 as SNEGSKA (reference sequence). Source material for PBMCs was more than 9.5 ml fresh peripheral blood. This TCR came from a woman aged 40 to 50 with Graves' ophthalmopathy. V gene TRBV20-1 combines with J gene TRBJ1-6; a possible D gene is TRBD1 (6 bases). The sample comprised blood. The CDR3 reads CSATERGNNSPLHF. Here the CDR3 DNA reads TGCAGTGCTACCGAGAGGGGGAATAATTCACCCCTCCACTTT.